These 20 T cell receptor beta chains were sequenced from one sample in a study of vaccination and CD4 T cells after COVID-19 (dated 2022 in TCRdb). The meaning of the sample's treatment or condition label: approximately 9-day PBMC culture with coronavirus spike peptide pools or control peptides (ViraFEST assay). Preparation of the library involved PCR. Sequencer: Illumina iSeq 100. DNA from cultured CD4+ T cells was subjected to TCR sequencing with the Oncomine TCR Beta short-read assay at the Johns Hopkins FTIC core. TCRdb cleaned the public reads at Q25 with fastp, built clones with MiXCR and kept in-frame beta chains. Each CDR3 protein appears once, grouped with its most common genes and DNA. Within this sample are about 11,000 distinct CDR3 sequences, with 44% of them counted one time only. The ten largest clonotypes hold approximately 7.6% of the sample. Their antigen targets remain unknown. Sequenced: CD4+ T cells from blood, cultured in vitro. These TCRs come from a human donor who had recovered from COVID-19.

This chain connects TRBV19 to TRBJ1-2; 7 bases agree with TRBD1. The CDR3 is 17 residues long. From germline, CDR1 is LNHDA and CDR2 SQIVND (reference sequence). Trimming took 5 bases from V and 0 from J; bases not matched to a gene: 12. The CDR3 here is CASSSRQGRSSNYGYTF. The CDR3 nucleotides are TGTGCCAGTAGTTCTCGACAGGGTCGATCATCTAACTATGGCTACACCTTC.

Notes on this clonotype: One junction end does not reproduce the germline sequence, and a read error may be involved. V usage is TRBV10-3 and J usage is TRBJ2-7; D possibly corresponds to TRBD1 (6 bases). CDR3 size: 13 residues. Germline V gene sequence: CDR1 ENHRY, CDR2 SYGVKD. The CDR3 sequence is CATLDRQSFEQYF. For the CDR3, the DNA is TGTGCCACCTTAGACAGGCAATCCTTCGAGCAGTACTTC.

This CDR3 reads CASSLGKGVGTDTQYF. The CDR3 nucleotides read TGTGCCAGCAGCTTAGGGAAAGGGGTCGGCACAGATACGCAGTATTTT. V and J are TRBV11-3 and TRBJ2-3; TRBD1 is a possible D gene (5 bases). This CDR3 comprises 16 residues. Trimming removed 1 base from V and 1 base from J, with 12 bases in between. Germline CDR1 SGHNT, CDR2 YENEEA.

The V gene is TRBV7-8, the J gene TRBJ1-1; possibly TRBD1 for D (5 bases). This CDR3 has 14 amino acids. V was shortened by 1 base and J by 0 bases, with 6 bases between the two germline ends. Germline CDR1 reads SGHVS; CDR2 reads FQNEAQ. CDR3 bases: TGTGCCAGCAGCTTAGGACAGTTGAACACTGAAGCTTTCTTT. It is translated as CASSLGQLNTEAFF.

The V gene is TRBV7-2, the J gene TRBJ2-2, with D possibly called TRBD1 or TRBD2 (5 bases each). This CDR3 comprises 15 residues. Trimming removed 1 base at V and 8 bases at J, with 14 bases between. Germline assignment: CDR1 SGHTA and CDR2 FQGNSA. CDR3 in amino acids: CASSLEWDGSGELFF. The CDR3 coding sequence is TGTGCCAGCAGCTTAGAGTGGGACGGCTCAGGGGAGCTGTTTTTT.

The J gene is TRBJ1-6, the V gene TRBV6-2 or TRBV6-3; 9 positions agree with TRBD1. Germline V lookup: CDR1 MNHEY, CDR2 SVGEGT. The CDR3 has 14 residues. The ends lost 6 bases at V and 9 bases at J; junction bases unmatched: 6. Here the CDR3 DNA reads TGTGCCAGCAGCGAACAGGGGGCGGCTTCACCCCTCCACTTT. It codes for CASSEQGAASPLHF.

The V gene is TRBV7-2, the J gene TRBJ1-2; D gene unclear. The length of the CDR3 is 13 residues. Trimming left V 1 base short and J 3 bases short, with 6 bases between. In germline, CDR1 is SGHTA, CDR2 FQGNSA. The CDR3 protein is CASSLGSDYGYTF. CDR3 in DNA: TGTGCCAGCAGCTTAGGGTCCGACTATGGCTACACCTTC. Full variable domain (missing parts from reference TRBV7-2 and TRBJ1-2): GAGVSQSPSNKVTEKGKDVELRCDPISGHTALYWYRQSLGQGLEFLIYFQGNSAPDKSGLPSDRFSAERTGGSVSTLTIQRTQQEDSAVYLCASSLGSDYGYTFGSGTRLTVV.

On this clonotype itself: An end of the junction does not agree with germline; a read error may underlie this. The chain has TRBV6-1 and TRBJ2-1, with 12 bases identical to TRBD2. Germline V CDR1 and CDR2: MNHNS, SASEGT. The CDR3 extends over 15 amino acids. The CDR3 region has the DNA TGTGCCATCAGTGGACTAGCGGGAACCTACAATGAGCAGTTCTTC. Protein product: CAISGLAGTYNEQFF.

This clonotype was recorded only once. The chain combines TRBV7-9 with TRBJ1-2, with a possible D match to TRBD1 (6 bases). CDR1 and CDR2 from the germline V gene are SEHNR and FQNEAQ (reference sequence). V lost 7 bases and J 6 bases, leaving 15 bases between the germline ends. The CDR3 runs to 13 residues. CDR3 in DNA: TGTGCCAGCATCAGGGGCTTCACCGATGGCTACACCTTC. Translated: CASIRGFTDGYTF.

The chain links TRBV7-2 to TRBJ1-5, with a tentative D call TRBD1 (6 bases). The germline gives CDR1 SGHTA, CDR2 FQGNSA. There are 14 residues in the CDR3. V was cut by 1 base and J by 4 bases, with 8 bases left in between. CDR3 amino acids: CASSLDGTNQPQHF. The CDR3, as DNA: TGTGCCAGCAGCTTAGACGGGACAAATCAGCCCCAGCATTTT. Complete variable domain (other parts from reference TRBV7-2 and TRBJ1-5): GAGVSQSPSNKVTEKGKDVELRCDPISGHTALYWYRQSLGQGLEFLIYFQGNSAPDKSGLPSDRFSAERTGGSVSTLTIQRTQQEDSAVYLCASSLDGTNQPQHFGDGTRLSIL.

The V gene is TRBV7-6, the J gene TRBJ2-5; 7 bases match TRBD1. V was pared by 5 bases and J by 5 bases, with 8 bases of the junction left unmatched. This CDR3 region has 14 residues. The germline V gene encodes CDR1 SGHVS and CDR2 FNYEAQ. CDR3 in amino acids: CASSTRQGRETQYF. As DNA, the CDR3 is TGTGCCAGCAGCACCCGACAGGGACGGGAGACCCAGTACTTC. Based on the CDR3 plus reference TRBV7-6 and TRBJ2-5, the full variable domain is GAGVSQSPRYKVTKRGQDVALRCDPISGHVSLYWYRQALGQGPEFLTYFNYEAQQDKSGLPNDRFSAERPEGSISTLTIQRTEQRDSAMYRCASSTRQGRETQYFGPGTRLLVL.

The CDR3 loop is CASRKTGGTGELFF. The CDR3 bases are TGTGCCAGCAGGAAGACAGGGGGCACCGGGGAGCTGTTTTTT. The chain has TRBV7-8 and TRBJ2-2; 9 nucleotides match TRBD1. Germline assignment: CDR1 SGHVS and CDR2 FQNEAQ. The CDR3 runs 14 residues. J lost 4 bases, V lost 6 bases, and 3 bases had no gene match. Variable domain in full (rest from reference TRBV7-8 and TRBJ2-2): GAGVSQSPRYKVAKRGQDVALRCDPISGHVSLFWYQQALGQGPEFLTYFQNEAQLDKSGLPSDRFFAERPEGSVSTLKIQRTQQEDSAVYLCASRKTGGTGELFFGEGSRLTVL.

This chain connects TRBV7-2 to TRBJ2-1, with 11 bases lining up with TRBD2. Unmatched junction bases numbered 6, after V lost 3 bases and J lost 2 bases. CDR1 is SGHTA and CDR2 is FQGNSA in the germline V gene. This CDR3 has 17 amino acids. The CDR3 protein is CASSFPQTSGAYNEQFF. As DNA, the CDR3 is TGTGCCAGCAGCTTTCCCCAGACTAGCGGGGCCTACAATGAGCAGTTCTTC. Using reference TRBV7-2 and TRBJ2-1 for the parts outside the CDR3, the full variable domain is GAGVSQSPSNKVTEKGKDVELRCDPISGHTALYWYRQSLGQGLEFLIYFQGNSAPDKSGLPSDRFSAERTGGSVSTLTIQRTQQEDSAVYLCASSFPQTSGAYNEQFFGPGTRLTVL.

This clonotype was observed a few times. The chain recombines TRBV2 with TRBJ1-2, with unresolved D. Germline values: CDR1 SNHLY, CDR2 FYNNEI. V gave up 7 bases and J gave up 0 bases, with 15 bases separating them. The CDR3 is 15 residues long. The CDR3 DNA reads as TGTGCCAGCACCGTCCAGCTGACCTCTAACTATGGCTACACCTTC. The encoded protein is CASTVQLTSNYGYTF.

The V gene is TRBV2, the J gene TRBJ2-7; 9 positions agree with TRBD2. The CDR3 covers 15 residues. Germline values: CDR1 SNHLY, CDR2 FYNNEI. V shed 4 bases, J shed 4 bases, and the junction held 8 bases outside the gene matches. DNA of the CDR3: TGTGCCAGCAGTGCAAATAGCGGGGGCTCATACGAGCAGTACTTC. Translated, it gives CASSANSGGSYEQYF.

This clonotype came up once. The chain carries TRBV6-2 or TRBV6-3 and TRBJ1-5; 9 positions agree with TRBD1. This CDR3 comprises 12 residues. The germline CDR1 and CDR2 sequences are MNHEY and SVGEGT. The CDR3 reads CATGGYNQPQHF. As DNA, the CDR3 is TGTGCGACAGGGGGGTACAATCAGCCCCAGCATTTT.

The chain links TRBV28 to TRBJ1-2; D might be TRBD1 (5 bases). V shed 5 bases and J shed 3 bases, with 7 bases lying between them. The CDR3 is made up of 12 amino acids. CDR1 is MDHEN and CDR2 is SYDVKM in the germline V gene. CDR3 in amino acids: CASSRQHYGYTF. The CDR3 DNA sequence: TGTGCCAGCAGTCGACAGCACTATGGCTACACCTTC.

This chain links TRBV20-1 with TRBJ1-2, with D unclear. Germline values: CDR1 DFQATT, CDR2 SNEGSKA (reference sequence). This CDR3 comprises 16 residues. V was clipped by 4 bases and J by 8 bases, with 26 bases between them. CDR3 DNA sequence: TGCAGTGCTATGCCGCCGGGAAATCGTCTGGGTTTAGGCTACACCTTC. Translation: CSAMPPGNRLGLGYTF.

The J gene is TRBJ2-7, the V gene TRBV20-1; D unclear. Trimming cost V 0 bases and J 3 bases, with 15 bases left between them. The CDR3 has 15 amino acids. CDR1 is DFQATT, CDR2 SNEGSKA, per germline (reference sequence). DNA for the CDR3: TGCAGTGCTAGAGATGGTGGCAGGATGGACTACGAGCAGTACTTC. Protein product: CSARDGGRMDYEQYF.

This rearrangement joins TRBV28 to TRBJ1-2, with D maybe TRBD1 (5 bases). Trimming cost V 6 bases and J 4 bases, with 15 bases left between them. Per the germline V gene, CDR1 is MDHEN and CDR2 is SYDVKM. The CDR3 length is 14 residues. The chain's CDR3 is CASSDRPAPYGYTF. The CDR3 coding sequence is TGTGCCAGCAGCGACAGACCCGCTCCCTATGGCTACACCTTC.